The 10 T cell receptor beta chains reported below all come from one sample, sequenced in a study of T cell repertoires in cytomegalovirus infection. MiXCR, run by TCRdb on the reads, gives a single entry per CDR3 protein. The sample consists of about 180,000 distinct CDR3 sequences, about a fifth of them appearing once. Their recognized antigens are unknown. Sequences were derived from CD8+ T cells from cultured PBMCs, sampled from culture after CMV antigen stimulation. The receptors here all came from a human donor in good health (CMV status not recorded). Some clones in this sample may be carry-over from other donors' samples.

The V gene is TRBV7-2, the J gene TRBJ2-1, with 7 positions matching TRBD2. Germline CDR1 is SGHTA and CDR2 is FQGNSA. The CDR3 length is 14 residues. J lost 8 bases, V lost 1 base, and 5 bases had no gene match. This CDR3 reads CASSLVGLADEQFF. CDR3 in DNA: TGTGCCAGCAGCTTAGTAGGGCTAGCGGATGAGCAGTTCTTC. Drawing the rest from reference TRBV7-2 and TRBJ2-1, the complete variable domain is GAGVSQSPSNKVTEKGKDVELRCDPISGHTALYWYRQSLGQGLEFLIYFQGNSAPDKSGLPSDRFSAERTGGSVSTLTIQRTQQEDSAVYLCASSLVGLADEQFFGPGTRLTVL.

V gene TRBV5-5 combines with J gene TRBJ2-3; the D call may be TRBD1 or TRBD2 (5 bases each). The CDR3 extends over 15 amino acids. Deletions cut 2 bases from V and 1 base from J, with 11 bases between. Germline CDR1 SGHKS, CDR2 YYEKEE (reference sequence). The CDR3 coding sequence is TGTGCCAGCAGCTTACGGGACCAGCGCACAGATACGCAGTATTTT. Protein: CASSLRDQRTDTQYF.

The chain couples TRBV7-2 to TRBJ1-5; 9 bases match TRBD1. The CDR3 is 15 residues long. J was trimmed by 5 bases and V by 3 bases; bases with no gene match: 5. Germline V gene sequence: CDR1 SGHTA, CDR2 FQGNSA. The CDR3 coding sequence is TGTGCCAGCAGCTTCAACCGGGACAGGGATCAGCCCCAGCATTTT. Translated, it gives CASSFNRDRDQPQHF. The full variable domain, rest sourced from reference TRBV7-2 and TRBJ1-5, is GAGVSQSPSNKVTEKGKDVELRCDPISGHTALYWYRQSLGQGLEFLIYFQGNSAPDKSGLPSDRFSAERTGGSVSTLTIQRTQQEDSAVYLCASSFNRDRDQPQHFGDGTRLSIL.

The CDR3, as DNA: TGTGCCAGCAGTTTGGGCAGCGACACTGAAGCTTTCTTT. This gives the protein CASSLGSDTEAFF. The V gene is TRBV27, the J gene TRBJ1-1; D is undetermined. V lost 3 bases, J lost 3 bases, and 8 bases lay in between. In germline, CDR1 is MNHEY, CDR2 SMNVEV (reference sequence). CDR3 length: 13 residues.

In this sample, this clonotype turned up a few times. This chain joins TRBV6-6 and TRBJ1-4; the match to TRBD1 covers 7 bases. The CDR3 is 15 amino acids. Losses at the gene ends were 4 bases for V and 4 bases for J; bases not matched to a gene: 6. The germline V gene encodes CDR1 MNHNY and CDR2 SVGAGI (reference sequence). The CDR3 loop is CASSFDGTDNEKLFF. The CDR3, as DNA: TGTGCCAGCAGTTTTGACGGGACAGATAATGAAAAACTGTTTTTT.

On this clonotype: Compared with germline, one end of the junction differs, possibly owing to a read error. The chain has TRBV7-2 and TRBJ1-2, with D perhaps matching TRBD1 (6 bases). Germline CDR1 reads SGHTA; CDR2 reads FQGNSA. The CDR3 length is 17 residues. The CDR3 DNA sequence: TGTGCCAGCAGCCCAGGGCTGGAGGACAGATCTAACTATGTCTACACCTTC. It codes for CASSPGLEDRSNYVYTF.

This clonotype has just a few counts. The rearrangement joins TRBV7-2 to TRBJ1-5, with a tentative D call TRBD1 (5 bases). This CDR3 has 18 residues. Per the germline V gene, CDR1 is SGHTA and CDR2 is FQGNSA. V was trimmed by 1 base and J by 5 bases, leaving 21 bases between them. In DNA, the CDR3 is TGTGCCAGCAGCTTAGTGGGATCCAGTAGCCCGGGGGATCAGCCCCAGCATTTT. Residues: CASSLVGSSSPGDQPQHF.

The table lists this clonotype with a few counts. This chain links TRBV7-2 with TRBJ2-7, with 8 bases that match TRBD1. Germline values: CDR1 SGHTA, CDR2 FQGNSA. V lost 3 bases to trimming and J lost 3 bases; unmatched junction nucleotides: 13. CDR3 size: 17 residues. CDR3: CASSFAGGIGGSYEQYF. CDR3 in DNA: TGTGCCAGCAGCTTTGCAGGGGGCATTGGTGGTAGCTACGAGCAGTACTTC.

Only a few counts were recorded for this clonotype. The DNA is left out, because the CDR3 cannot be placed on it with certainty; the CDR3 is given as TCRdb lists it. The chain joins TRBV12-3 or TRBV12-4 to TRBJ1-2. The CDR3 region is 13 residues in length, termini included. CDR3 sequence reads: CASSFVPAYGYTF.

CDR3 DNA sequence: TGTGCCAGCAGTCAGGGGGCGCGAGGCACCGGGGAGCTGTTTTTT. Amino acid sequence: CASSQGARGTGELFF. V gene TRBV6-1 combines with J gene TRBJ2-2; 8 bases agree with TRBD1. In germline, CDR1 is MNHNS, CDR2 SASEGT. With 5 bases clipped from V and 4 bases from J, the junction kept 6 bases outside the gene matches. This CDR3 has 15 residues.